One sample yielded the 20 T cell receptor beta chains listed below, sequenced in a study of identical twins. One entry per CDR3 protein results from TCRdb running MiXCR on the 5' RACE reads. Of 240,000 or so distinct CDR3 sequences in the sample, about an eighth were seen once. This sample was shared with a second study, whose subject was yellow fever vaccine responses in identical twins.

Sequenced input: memory (CD45RO+) T cells sorted from blood. The receptors stem from a young woman in good health.

The genes are TRBV28 and TRBJ2-1; 7 bases fit TRBD1. V lost 7 bases, J lost 6 bases, and 15 bases stayed unmatched. This CDR3 contains 16 residues. Germline CDR1 reads MDHEN; CDR2 reads SYDVKM. The CDR3: CASTPAARQGFNEQFF. CDR3 DNA sequence: TGTGCCAGCACCCCCGCCGCGAGACAGGGTTTCAATGAGCAGTTCTTC.

The CDR3 DNA follows: TGTGCCAGCAGCCCAGGACAGGGCCTTACTCGCACAGATACGCAGTATTTT. Amino acids: CASSPGQGLTRTDTQYF. J is TRBJ2-3 and V is TRBV7-9; TRBD1 matches at 8 bases. Germline trimming cut 5 bases from V and 1 base from J; bases unmatched to any gene: 11. Germline V gene lookup returns CDR1 SEHNR and CDR2 FQNEAQ (reference sequence). The CDR3 is 17 residues long.

This clonotype was detected a few times. V gene TRBV25-1 combines with J gene TRBJ2-5; 7 bases line up with TRBD1. The CDR3 consists of 18 residues. Trimming took 7 bases from V and 1 from J; bases not matched to a gene: 18. Germline-derived CDR1 and CDR2 are MGHDK and SYGVNS. CDR3 sequence: CASTGVALRQGSQETQYF. CDR3 coding DNA: TGTGCCAGCACCGGGGTCGCACTTCGACAGGGCTCCCAAGAGACCCAGTACTTC.

This clonotype was detected a few times. This chain uses TRBV4-3 with TRBJ2-2; D gene ambiguous. The CDR3 extends over 16 amino acids. V lost 0 bases and J lost 6, with 14 bases in between. CDR1 and CDR2 (germline): LGHNA, YSLEER. CDR3 nucleotide sequence: TGCGCCAGCAGCCAAGAGACAAACCCCCGACCCGGGGAGCTGTTTTTT. Its translation is CASSQETNPRPGELFF.

V gene TRBV6-5 combines with J gene TRBJ1-4, with TRBD1 identical over 7 bases. Germline CDR1 MNHEY, CDR2 SVGAGI. Trimming removed 4 bases from V and 0 bases from J; junction bases left unmatched: 2. The CDR3 extends over 15 amino acids. This CDR3 reads CASSWGTATNEKLFF. In DNA form, the CDR3 reads TGTGCCAGCAGTTGGGGGACAGCAACTAATGAAAAACTGTTTTTT.

This clonotype was observed a handful of times. V usage is TRBV5-1 and J usage is TRBJ1-2; D gene ambiguous. Germline V gene data show CDR1 as SGHRS and CDR2 as YFSETQ. Trimming took 4 bases from V and 1 from J, leaving 14 bases between them. The CDR3 is made up of 15 amino acids. CDR3 protein: CASSRTGMDNYGYTF. The CDR3 nucleotides read TGCGCCAGCAGCCGCACTGGTATGGATAACTATGGCTACACCTTC.

Ten or more counts support this clonotype. The gene calls are TRBV9 and TRBJ2-3; no clear D. The V gene lost 4 bases and the J gene lost 0 bases, with 9 bases spanning the gap. The length of the CDR3 is 14 residues. Germline V gene data show CDR1 as SGDLS and CDR2 as YYNGEE. This chain's CDR3 is CASSRVPSTDTQYF. DNA of the CDR3: TGTGCCAGCAGCAGGGTGCCTAGCACAGATACGCAGTATTTT.

This clonotype was seen a handful of times. This rearrangement joins TRBV7-2 to TRBJ2-7; 8 nucleotides agree with TRBD1. From germline, CDR1 is SGHTA and CDR2 FQGNSA. This CDR3 contains 17 residues. V lost 3 bases to trimming and J lost 0 bases; unmatched junction nucleotides: 10. CDR3 amino acids: CASSLGAGGAFSYEQYF. The CDR3 nucleotides are TGTGCCAGCAGCTTGGGGGCAGGGGGCGCTTTCTCCTACGAGCAGTACTTC.

CDR3 bases: TGTGCCAGCAGTGTAGAGACAGGGGCGTCCTACGAGCAGTACTTC. Translating gives CASSVETGASYEQYF. V is TRBV6-1 and J is TRBJ2-7, with TRBD1 matching over 8 bases. V lost 4 bases to trimming and J lost 1 base; unmatched junction nucleotides: 6. Germline lookup yields CDR1 MNHNS and CDR2 SASEGT. CDR3 size: 15 residues.

This clonotype turned up a few times. J is TRBJ1-5 and V is TRBV20-1, with D hard to call. Trimming removed 0 bases at V and 4 bases at J, with 13 bases between. The CDR3 loop spans 15 amino acids. CDR1 is DFQATT and CDR2 is SNEGSKA in the germline V gene (reference sequence). CDR3 region: CSARDSGHINQPQHF. DNA of the CDR3: TGCAGTGCTAGAGATTCCGGGCACATTAATCAGCCCCAGCATTTT.

V gene TRBV20-1 combines with J gene TRBJ1-2, with D perhaps matching TRBD1 (6 bases). With 2 bases removed from V and 4 bases from J, the gap between germline ends came to 14 bases. Germline lookup yields CDR1 DFQATT and CDR2 SNEGSKA (reference sequence). The CDR3 is made up of 14 amino acids. The DNA of the CDR3 is TGCAGTGCTAGACCTGGACAGAACTTCTATGGCTACACCTTC. Protein: CSARPGQNFYGYTF.

This clonotype was detected a few times. The genes are TRBV18 and TRBJ2-4, with D possibly matching TRBD2 (6 bases). Germline values: CDR1 KGHSH, CDR2 LQKENI. This CDR3 has 16 amino acids. Trimming pared 3 bases from V and 1 base from J, leaving 13 bases between. CDR3 DNA: TGTGCCAGCTCACCGACCATTGGGGGGGCCAAAAACATTCAGTACTTC. Encoded protein: CASSPTIGGAKNIQYF.

This clonotype was seen ten or more times. The chain recombines TRBV18 with TRBJ2-5; 8 bases agree with TRBD2. Looked up from germline, CDR1 is KGHSH and CDR2 is LQKENI. Trimming cost V 3 bases and J 0 bases; bases outside gene matches: 15. This CDR3 contains 19 residues. The DNA for the CDR3 is TGTGCCAGCTCACCTGAAGGTGGGAGCGGGGGCCGGTACCAAGAGACCCAGTACTTC. The encoded protein is CASSPEGGSGGRYQETQYF.

In its sample, this clonotype was seen a few times. The chain links TRBV12-3 or TRBV12-4 to TRBJ2-1, with D possibly TRBD2 on 6 matching bases. This CDR3 comprises 13 residues. Trimming took 6 bases from V and 10 from J, leaving 16 bases between them. CDR3 sequence reads: CASSLGLKGEQFF. For the CDR3, the DNA is TGTGCCAGCAGCCTGGGACTTAAAGGAGAGCAGTTCTTC.

V usage is TRBV9 and J usage is TRBJ1-4; weak D call: TRBD1 (5 bases). The CDR3 consists of 14 residues. Germline V gene data show CDR1 as SGDLS and CDR2 as YYNGEE. V lost 2 bases, J lost 5 bases, and 10 bases lay in between. The CDR3 protein is CASSVGGLNEKLFF. The CDR3 coding sequence is TGTGCCAGCAGCGTCGGGGGACTGAATGAAAAACTGTTTTTT. Based on the CDR3 plus reference TRBV9 and TRBJ1-4, the full variable domain is DSGVTQTPKHLITATGQRVTLRCSPRSGDLSVYWYQQSLDQGLQFLIQYYNGEERAKGNILERFSAQQFPDLHSELNLSSLELGDSALYFCASSVGGLNEKLFFGSGTQLSVL.

The rearrangement joins TRBV5-1 to TRBJ1-4; tentative D call: TRBD1 (6 bases). The CDR3 totals 14 residues. Trimming removed 4 bases at V and 3 bases at J, with 10 bases between. From germline, CDR1 is SGHRS and CDR2 YFSETQ. CDR3 protein: CASSLRQANEKLFF. The CDR3 nucleotides read TGCGCCAGCAGCCTTCGACAGGCTAATGAAAAACTGTTTTTT.

The table lists this clonotype with a few counts. The chain joins TRBV6-5 to TRBJ2-7; 7 positions match TRBD1. The germline V gene has CDR1 MNHEY and CDR2 SVGAGI. The trim removed 2 bases at V and 3 bases at J, leaving 7 bases unmatched. The CDR3 consists of 15 residues. DNA for the CDR3: TGTGCCAGCAGTTACGCCCAGGGGGAATTCTACGAGCAGTACTTC. Its protein product is CASSYAQGEFYEQYF.

The chain uses TRBV5-1 and TRBJ2-7; 8 positions agree with TRBD1. With 4 bases clipped from V and 5 bases from J, the junction kept 8 bases outside the gene matches. This CDR3 has 14 amino acids. Germline lookup yields CDR1 SGHRS and CDR2 YFSETQ. CDR3 in amino acids: CASSVDRGLNEQYF. The CDR3, as DNA: TGCGCCAGCAGCGTCGACAGGGGCCTGAACGAGCAGTACTTC.

This clonotype has only a few counts. The gene calls are TRBV12-3 or TRBV12-4 and TRBJ2-2, with D possibly matching TRBD2 (5 bases). The CDR3 runs to 15 residues. V lost 5 bases and J 2 bases, leaving 12 bases between the germline ends. CDR3 in amino acids: CASSPGFPNTGELFF. CDR3 DNA sequence: TGTGCCAGCAGTCCGGGATTCCCAAACACCGGGGAGCTGTTTTTT.

The chain employs TRBV5-1 and TRBJ2-7; 11 nucleotides match TRBD2. The CDR3 covers 15 residues. The germline V gene has CDR1 SGHRS and CDR2 YFSETQ. The V gene end was trimmed by 2 bases and the J gene end by 4 bases; junction bases not matched to a gene: 5. The CDR3: CASSFSGREPYEQYF. The DNA for the CDR3 is TGCGCCAGCAGCTTTAGCGGGAGGGAACCTTACGAGCAGTACTTC.